The 17 T cell receptor beta chains below were found in one sample sequenced in a study of CD8 T cells in ankylosing spondylitis. Study results and caveats: About 8 highly homologous variants made up a TCR beta motif that seemed to typify ankylosing spondylitis blood.

TCRdb called the 5' RACE reads again in MiXCR, with one record for every CDR3 protein. The sample includes some 700,000 distinct CDR3 sequences, under 20% seen only once; the top ten take 15% to 20%. For these TCRs, the target antigens are not known. Sequenced: blood, either unsorted or a sorted T cell fraction (not recorded which). These receptor sequences come from a male donor with ankylosing spondylitis.

This clonotype has more than one count but fewer than ten. The chain uses TRBV6-5 and TRBJ2-3, with TRBD1 matching 7 bases. Per germline, CDR1 MNHEY and CDR2 SVGAGI. V dropped 4 bases and J dropped 2; count of bases not matched to a gene: 3. This CDR3 comprises 14 residues. The CDR3 DNA follows: TGTGCCAGCAGTTCCGAGGGGGCCACAGATACGCAGTATTTT. It encodes CASSSEGATDTQYF.

This clonotype was seen a few times. This chain connects TRBV12-3 or TRBV12-4 to TRBJ2-7; 8 bases map to TRBD2. CDR3 length equals 16 residues. J was trimmed by 5 bases and V by 3 bases; bases with no gene match: 12. CDR3 DNA: TGTGCCAGCAGTTTTGGCCTCGCGGGGGGCGTCCACGAGCAGTACTTC. Translating gives CASSFGLAGGVHEQYF.

For the CDR3, the DNA is TGCAGTGCTCCGACCAGGACGGGGCGGATGGCTGGCTACACCTTC. It codes for CSAPTRTGRMAGYTF. V and J are TRBV20-1 and TRBJ1-2, with D perhaps TRBD1 (5 bases). The CDR3 has 15 residues. Germline V lookup: CDR1 DFQATT, CDR2 SNEGSKA (reference sequence). The V end was cut by 5 bases, the J end by 7 bases, with 23 bases between.

This clonotype was picked up a small number of times. CDR3 protein: CATSRDRTASYGYTF. CDR3 nucleotides: TGTGCCACCAGCAGAGATCGAACAGCCTCCTATGGCTACACCTTC. The V gene is TRBV15, the J gene TRBJ1-2; D ambiguous. The ends were cut back, 0 bases at V and 4 bases at J, with 12 bases in the middle. The germline CDR1 and CDR2 sequences are LNHNV and YYDKDF (reference sequence). The CDR3 is 15 amino acids.

This clonotype was observed a handful of times. This chain connects TRBV12-3 or TRBV12-4 to TRBJ2-7, with D possibly TRBD1 on 6 matching bases. This CDR3 is built from 14 residues. V was cut by 4 bases and J by 6 bases, with 16 bases left in between. The CDR3 DNA reads as TGTGCCAGCAGTTCGACCGGGACACCACTCGAGCAGTACTTC. Its protein is CASSSTGTPLEQYF.

V usage is TRBV28 and J usage is TRBJ2-5, with D unresolved. The CDR3 length is 12 residues. With 6 bases removed from V and 7 bases from J, the gap between germline ends came to 12 bases. The germline V gene has CDR1 MDHEN and CDR2 SYDVKM. This CDR3 is CASSPGIWTQYF. DNA of the CDR3: TGTGCCAGCAGCCCCGGTATCTGGACCCAGTACTTC.

This clonotype was counted a few times. V is TRBV5-1 and J is TRBJ2-7; 9 bases line up with TRBD1. CDR1 and CDR2 (germline): SGHRS, YFSETQ. CDR3 length: 15 residues. Unmatched junction bases numbered 4, after V lost 2 bases and J lost 1 base. The DNA of the CDR3 is TGCGCCAGCAGCTTAGGACAGGGGACTTCCTACGAGCAGTACTTC. It translates to CASSLGQGTSYEQYF. The whole variable domain, filled in from reference TRBV5-1 and TRBJ2-7, reads KAGVTQTPRYLIKTRGQQVTLSCSPISGHRSVSWYQQTPGQGLQFLFEYFSETQRNKGNFPGRFSGRQFSNSRSEMNVSTLELGDSALYLCASSLGQGTSYEQYFGPGTRLTVT.

This clonotype appeared a few times. CDR3 coding DNA: TGTGCCAGCAGTATTAATCCAGTCGAGCAGTACTTC. Protein sequence: CASSINPVEQYF. This chain links TRBV12-3 or TRBV12-4 with TRBJ2-7, with D uncertain. This CDR3 spans 12 amino acids. Deletions cut 5 bases from V and 6 bases from J, with 11 bases between.

The V and J genes are TRBV5-6 and TRBJ2-1, with 7 bases aligning to TRBD1. Germline CDR1 SGHDT, CDR2 YYEEEE. The CDR3 extends over 13 amino acids. V shed 3 bases, J shed 5 bases, and the junction held 2 bases outside the gene matches. CDR3 amino acids: CASSYGQDNEQFF. CDR3 sequence (DNA): TGTGCCAGCAGCTACGGACAGGACAATGAGCAGTTCTTC.

The chain joins TRBV7-6 to TRBJ2-7; 14 nucleotides line up with TRBD2. CDR1 SGHVS and CDR2 FNYEAQ come from the germline V gene. CDR3 length: 17 amino acids. V trimming: 4 bases; J trimming: 6 bases; junction bases outside the gene matches: 11. The CDR3 reads CASSSQTSGRAVGEQYF. CDR3 in DNA: TGTGCCAGCAGCTCCCAGACTAGCGGGAGGGCCGTTGGCGAGCAGTACTTC.

This clonotype was seen repeatedly, ten times or more. The genes are TRBV9 and TRBJ1-1; D is unresolved. Germline CDR1 and CDR2: SGDLS and YYNGEE. This CDR3 has 12 residues. V was cut by 4 bases and J by 0 bases, with 4 bases left in between. The CDR3 is CASSPMNTEAFF. The DNA of the CDR3 is TGTGCCAGCAGCCCCATGAACACTGAAGCTTTCTTT. Looking up the rest from reference TRBV9 and TRBJ1-1 gives the full variable domain: DSGVTQTPKHLITATGQRVTLRCSPRSGDLSVYWYQQSLDQGLQFLIQYYNGEERAKGNILERFSAQQFPDLHSELNLSSLELGDSALYFCASSPMNTEAFFGQGTRLTVV.

This clonotype appeared a few times. The chain has TRBV27 and TRBJ2-7; the D is unclear. The CDR3 is 14 amino acids. V lost 1 base and J 7 bases, leaving 14 bases between the germline ends. Germline loops: CDR1 MNHEY, CDR2 SMNVEV (reference sequence). The CDR3 sequence is CASSLLAAWGEQYF. CDR3 bases: TGTGCCAGCAGTTTATTGGCAGCTTGGGGAGAGCAGTACTTC.

As to this clonotype: The junction shows a germline mismatch at one end, possibly a read error. In DNA, the CDR3 is TGCGCCAGCAGCCAAGGGCCGGGACAGGGCCCCTCCTCCTTC. Translation: CASSQGPGQGPSSF. The rearrangement joins TRBV4-1 to TRBJ1-2; 9 nucleotides match TRBD1. CDR1 MGHRA and CDR2 YSYEKL come from the germline V gene. The CDR3 is 14 residues long.

V usage is TRBV7-6 and J usage is TRBJ2-6; D is possibly TRBD2 (5 bases). Trimming pared 1 base from V and 1 base from J, leaving 11 bases between. This CDR3 region has 17 residues. Germline lookup yields CDR1 SGHVS and CDR2 FNYEAQ. The CDR3 here is CASSLGPGISGANVLTF. The CDR3 DNA sequence: TGTGCCAGCAGCTTAGGTCCCGGGATTTCTGGGGCCAACGTCCTGACTTTC.

This clonotype was recorded at least ten times. Here the CDR3 reads CATSRDVQTNEKLFF. The CDR3 coding sequence is TGTGCCACCAGCAGAGATGTGCAGACTAATGAAAAACTGTTTTTT. The rearrangement links TRBV15 to TRBJ1-4, with no clear D. CDR3 length: 15 amino acids. Germline values: CDR1 LNHNV, CDR2 YYDKDF (reference sequence). V was clipped by 0 bases and J by 2 bases, with 7 bases between them. Looking up the rest from reference TRBV15 and TRBJ1-4 gives the full variable domain: DAMVIQNPRYQVTQFGKPVTLSCSQTLNHNVMYWYQQKSSQAPKLLFHYYDKDFNNEADTPDNFQSRRPNTSFCFLDIRSPGLGDTAMYLCATSRDVQTNEKLFFGSGTQLSVL.

V gene TRBV12-3 or TRBV12-4 combines with J gene TRBJ2-1, with 8 bases lining up with TRBD1. The CDR3 covers 14 residues. Losses at the gene ends were 5 bases for V and 5 bases for J; bases not matched to a gene: 5. The CDR3 is CASSIGTGNNEQFF. Written as DNA, the CDR3 is TGTGCCAGCAGTATAGGGACAGGAAACAATGAGCAGTTCTTC.

This clonotype was seen many times. The chain is built from TRBV24-1 and TRBJ2-1; maybe TRBD2 (5 bases). V lost 5 bases to trimming and J lost 6 bases, with 16 bases between them. The CDR3 totals 15 residues. Germline-derived CDR1 and CDR2 are KGHDR and SFDVKD. The CDR3 is CATSVPSTLGNEQFF. The CDR3 DNA is TGTGCCACCAGTGTCCCCTCCACACTAGGCAATGAGCAGTTCTTC.